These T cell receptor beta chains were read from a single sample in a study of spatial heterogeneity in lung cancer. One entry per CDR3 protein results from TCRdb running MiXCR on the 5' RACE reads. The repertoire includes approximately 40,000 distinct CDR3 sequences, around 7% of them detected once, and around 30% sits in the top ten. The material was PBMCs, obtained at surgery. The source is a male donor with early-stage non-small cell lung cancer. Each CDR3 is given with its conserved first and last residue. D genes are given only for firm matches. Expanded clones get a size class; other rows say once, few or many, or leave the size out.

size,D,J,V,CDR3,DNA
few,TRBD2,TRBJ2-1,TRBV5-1,CASSSRRRLAGVNEQFF,TGCGCCAGCTCCTCCCGGCGACGACTAGCGGGAGTCAATGAGCAGTTCTTC
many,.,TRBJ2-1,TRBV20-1,CSARDGGSGINEQFF,TGCAGTGCTAGAGATGGGGGTTCAGGGATCAATGAGCAGTTCTTC
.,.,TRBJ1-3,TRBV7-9,CASSPPPDTIYF,TGTGCCAGCAGCCCGCCGCCGGACACCATATATTTT
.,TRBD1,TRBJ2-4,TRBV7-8,CASSQGQVLAKNIQYF,TGTGCCAGCAGCCAAGGACAGGTCCTAGCCAAAAACATTCAGTACTTC
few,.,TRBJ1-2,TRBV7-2,CASSSDTTINYGYTF,TGTGCCAGCAGCTCGGACACTACAATTAACTATGGCTACACCTTC
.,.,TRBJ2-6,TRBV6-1,CASSEGPSGANVLTF,TGTGCCAGCAGTGAAGGGCCTTCTGGGGCCAACGTCCTGACTTTC
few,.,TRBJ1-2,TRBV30,CAWSRDAGDYTF,TGTGCCTGGAGTAGGGACGCGGGTGACTACACCTTC
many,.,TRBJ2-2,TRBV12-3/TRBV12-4,CASSLQNTGELFF,TGTGCCAGCAGTTTGCAGAACACCGGGGAGCTGTTTTTT
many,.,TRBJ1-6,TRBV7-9,CASSTGYNSPLHF,TGTGCCAGCAGCACAGGGTATAATTCACCCCTCCACTTT
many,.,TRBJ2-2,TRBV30,CAWSTGELFF,TGTGCCTGGTCCACCGGGGAGCTGTTTTTT
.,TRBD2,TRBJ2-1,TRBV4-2,CASSQVVAGGPGGEQFF,TGTGCCAGCAGCCAAGTGGTAGCGGGAGGGCCCGGGGGCGAGCAGTTCTTC
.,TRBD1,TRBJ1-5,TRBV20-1,CSARDETGEDQPQHF,TGCAGTGCTAGAGATGAGACAGGGGAAGATCAGCCCCAGCATTTT
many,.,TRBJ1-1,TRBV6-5,CASSYSGGTEAFF,TGTGCCAGCAGTTACTCGGGGGGCACTGAAGCTTTCTTT
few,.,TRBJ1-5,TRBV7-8,CVSSLAGAGDQPQHF,TGTGTCAGCAGCTTAGCCGGGGCAGGGGATCAGCCCCAGCATTTT
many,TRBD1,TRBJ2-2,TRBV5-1,CASSPGTENTGELFF,TGCGCCAGCAGCCCCGGGACAGAGAACACCGGGGAGCTGTTTTTT
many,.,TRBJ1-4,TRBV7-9,CATEPGPNSGTNEKLFF,TGTGCCACCGAGCCGGGACCGAATAGTGGAACTAATGAAAAACTGTTTTTT
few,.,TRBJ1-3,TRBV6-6,CASSYSLGRDSGNTIYF,TGTGCCAGCAGTTACTCGTTGGGACGGGACTCTGGAAACACCATATATTTT
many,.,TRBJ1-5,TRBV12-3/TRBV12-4,CASSFGGRYQPQHF,TGTGCCAGCAGTTTTGGGGGGCGGTATCAGCCCCAGCATTTT
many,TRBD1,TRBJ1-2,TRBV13,CASSFGQGLLEGYTF,TGTGCCAGCAGCTTCGGACAGGGGCTATTAGAGGGCTACACCTTC
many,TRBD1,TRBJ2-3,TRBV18,CASSPPWTGDTDTQYF,TGTGCCAGCTCACCACCCTGGACAGGGGACACAGATACGCAGTATTTT
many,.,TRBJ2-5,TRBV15,CATSRDRGSQETQYF,TGTGCCACCAGCAGAGATCGGGGGTCCCAAGAGACCCAGTACTTC
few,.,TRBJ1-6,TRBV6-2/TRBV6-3,CASSFAGRNNSPLHF,TGTGCCAGCAGTTTCGCGGGCAGGAATAATTCACCCCTCCACTTT
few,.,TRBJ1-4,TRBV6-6,CASSYSARDEKLFF,TGTGCCAGCAGTTACTCGGCGCGGGATGAAAAACTGTTTTTT
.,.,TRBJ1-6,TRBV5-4,CASSPDRDAINSPLHF,TGTGCCAGCAGCCCCGACAGAGACGCGATAAATTCACCCCTCCACTTT
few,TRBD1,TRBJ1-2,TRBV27,CASSFLGQAGRELGYTF,TGTGCCAGCAGTTTTTTGGGACAGGCGGGTCGGGAGCTCGGCTACACCTTC
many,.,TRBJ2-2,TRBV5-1,CASSLAGGPGELFF,TGCGCCAGCAGCTTGGCCGGAGGGCCCGGGGAGCTGTTTTTT
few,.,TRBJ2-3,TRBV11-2,CASSLVQGSDTQYF,TGTGCCAGCAGCTTAGTTCAGGGTTCGGATACGCAGTATTTT